This TCR beta chain was profiled in a study of T cells in Graves' hyperthyroidism and ophthalmopathy. This clonotype has ten or more counts. Its antigen is unidentified. Trimming stripped 3 bases from V and 0 bases from J, with 12 bases between. The CDR3 extends over 15 amino acids. CDR1 is MDHEN, CDR2 SYDVKM, per germline. TCR beta CDR3 regions were amplified from RNA. Initially, a first-round RT-PCR of the TCR CDR3 employed the HTBI primer set. TCRdb redid the calling of the multiplex PCR reads with MiXCR, one entry per CDR3 protein. The profile shows about 500,000 distinct CDR3 sequences, around 16% of them singletons. For ophthalmopathy patients, the Clinical Activity Score was at least 3 and the NOSPECS grade at least 4; duration was under 3 months. Study conclusions and caveats: Most expanded thyroid clonotypes above 0.001 also appeared in blood.

The sequence derives from a woman aged 30 to 39 with Graves' ophthalmopathy. The sample taken for sequencing was blood. The V call is TRBV28, the J call TRBJ2-7; D is undetermined. In nucleotides, the CDR3 is TGTGCCAGCAGTTTGTCAACGCAGAGCTCCTACGAGCAGTACTTC. The encoded protein is CASSLSTQSSYEQYF.